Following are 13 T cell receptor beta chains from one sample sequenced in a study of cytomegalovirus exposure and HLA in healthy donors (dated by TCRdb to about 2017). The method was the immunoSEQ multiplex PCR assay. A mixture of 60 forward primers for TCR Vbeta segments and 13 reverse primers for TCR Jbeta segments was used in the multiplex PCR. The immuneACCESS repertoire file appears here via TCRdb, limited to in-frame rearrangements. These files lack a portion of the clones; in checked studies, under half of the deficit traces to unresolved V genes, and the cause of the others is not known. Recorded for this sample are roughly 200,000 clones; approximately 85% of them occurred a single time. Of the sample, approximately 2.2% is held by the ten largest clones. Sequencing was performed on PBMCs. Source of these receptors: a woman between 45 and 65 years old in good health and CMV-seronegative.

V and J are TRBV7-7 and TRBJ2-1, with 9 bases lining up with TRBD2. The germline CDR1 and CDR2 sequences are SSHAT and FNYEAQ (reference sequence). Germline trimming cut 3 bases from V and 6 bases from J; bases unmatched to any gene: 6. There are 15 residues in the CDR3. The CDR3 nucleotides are TGTGCCAGCAGCTTGATTAGCGGGAGCCCCAATGAGCAGTTCTTC. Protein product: CASSLISGSPNEQFF. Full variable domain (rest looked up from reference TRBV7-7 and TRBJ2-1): GAGVSQSPRYKVTKRGQDVTLRCDPISSHATLYWYQQALGQGPEFLTYFNYEAQPDKSGLPSDRFSAERPEGSISTLTIQRTEQRDSAMYRCASSLISGSPNEQFFGPGTRLTVL.

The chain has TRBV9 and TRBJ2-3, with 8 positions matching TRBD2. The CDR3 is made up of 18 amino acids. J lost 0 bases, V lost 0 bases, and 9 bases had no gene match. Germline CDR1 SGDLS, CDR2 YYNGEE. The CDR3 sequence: CASSVGPRLATSTDTQYF. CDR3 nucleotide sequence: TGTGCCAGCAGCGTAGGACCGAGACTAGCGACTAGCACAGATACGCAGTATTTT.

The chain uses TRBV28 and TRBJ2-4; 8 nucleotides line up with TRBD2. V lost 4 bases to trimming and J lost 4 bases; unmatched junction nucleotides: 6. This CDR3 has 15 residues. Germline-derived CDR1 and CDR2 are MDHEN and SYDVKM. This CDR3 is CASSSSGSIKNIQYF. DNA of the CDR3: TGTGCCAGCAGTTCGAGCGGGAGTATTAAAAACATTCAGTACTTC. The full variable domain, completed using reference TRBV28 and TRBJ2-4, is DVKVTQSSRYLVKRTGEKVFLECVQDMDHENMFWYRQDPGLGLRLIYFSYDVKMKEKGDIPEGYSVSREKKERFSLILESASTNQTSMYLCASSSSGSIKNIQYFGAGTRLSVL.

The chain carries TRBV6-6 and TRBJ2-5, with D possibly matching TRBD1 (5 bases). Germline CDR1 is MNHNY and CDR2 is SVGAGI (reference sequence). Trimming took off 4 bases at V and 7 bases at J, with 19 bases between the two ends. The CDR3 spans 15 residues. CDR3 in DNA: TGTGCCAGCAGTTCCCCCTTTGACAGCATCGGGACCCAGTACTTC. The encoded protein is CASSSPFDSIGTQYF.

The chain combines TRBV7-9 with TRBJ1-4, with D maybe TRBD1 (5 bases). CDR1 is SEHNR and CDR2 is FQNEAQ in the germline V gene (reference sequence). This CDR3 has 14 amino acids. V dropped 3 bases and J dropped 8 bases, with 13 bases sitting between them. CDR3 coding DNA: TGTGCCAGCAGCTTGGGTCAGGGAACCGAAAAACTGTTTTTT. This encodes CASSLGQGTEKLFF.

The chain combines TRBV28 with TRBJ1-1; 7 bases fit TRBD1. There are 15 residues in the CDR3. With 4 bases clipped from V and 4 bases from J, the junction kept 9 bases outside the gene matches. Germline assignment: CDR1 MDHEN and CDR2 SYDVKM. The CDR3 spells CASSSYRGGSTEAFF. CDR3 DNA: TGTGCCAGCAGTTCCTACAGGGGCGGTAGCACTGAAGCTTTCTTT.

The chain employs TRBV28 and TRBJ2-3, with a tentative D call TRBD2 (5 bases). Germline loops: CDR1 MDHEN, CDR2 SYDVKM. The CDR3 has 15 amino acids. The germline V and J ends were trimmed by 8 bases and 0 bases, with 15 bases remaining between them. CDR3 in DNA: TGTGCCAGCGGTCCTTTGGACTCTAGCACAGATACGCAGTATTTT. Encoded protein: CASGPLDSSTDTQYF.

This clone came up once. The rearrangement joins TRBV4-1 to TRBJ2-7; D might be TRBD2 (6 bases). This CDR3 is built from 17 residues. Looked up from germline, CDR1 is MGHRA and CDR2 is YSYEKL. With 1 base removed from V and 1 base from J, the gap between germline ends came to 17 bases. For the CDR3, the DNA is TGCGCCAGCAGCCAAGTTCTCGGGGGAAGGGGATCCTACGAGCAGTACTTC. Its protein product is CASSQVLGGRGSYEQYF.

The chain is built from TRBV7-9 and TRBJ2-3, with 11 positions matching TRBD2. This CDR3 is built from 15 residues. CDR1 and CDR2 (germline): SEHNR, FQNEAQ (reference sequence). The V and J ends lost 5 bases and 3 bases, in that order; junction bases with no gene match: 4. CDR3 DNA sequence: TGTGCCAGCAGCAAGGGGACTAGCGGAACAGATACGCAGTATTTT. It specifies CASSKGTSGTDTQYF.

The CDR3 DNA is TGTGCCAGCAGCCCAAGGGGCGAAACTGAAGCTTTCTTT. Translating gives CASSPRGETEAFF. The chain links TRBV11-3 to TRBJ1-1; D possibly corresponds to TRBD1 (5 bases). From germline, CDR1 is SGHNT and CDR2 YENEEA. The germline V and J ends were trimmed by 5 bases and 5 bases, with 12 bases remaining between them. This CDR3 spans 13 amino acids.

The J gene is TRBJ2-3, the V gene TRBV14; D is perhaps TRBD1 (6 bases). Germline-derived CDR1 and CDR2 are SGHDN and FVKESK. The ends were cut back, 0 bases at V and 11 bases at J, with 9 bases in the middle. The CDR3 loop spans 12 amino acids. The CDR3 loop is CASSQEGRGQYF. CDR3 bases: TGTGCCAGCAGCCAAGAGGGCAGGGGGCAGTATTTT.

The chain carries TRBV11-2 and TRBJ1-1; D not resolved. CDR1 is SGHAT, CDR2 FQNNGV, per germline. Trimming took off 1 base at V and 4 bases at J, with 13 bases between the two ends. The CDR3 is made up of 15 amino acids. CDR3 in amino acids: CASSLVPGRVTEAFF. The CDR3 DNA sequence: TGTGCCAGCAGCTTAGTACCGGGAAGGGTCACTGAAGCTTTCTTT. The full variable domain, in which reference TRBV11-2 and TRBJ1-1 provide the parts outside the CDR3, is EAGVAQSPRYKIIEKRQSVAFWCNPISGHATLYWYQQILGQGPKLLIQFQNNGVVDDSQLPKDRFSAERLKGVDSTLKIQPAKLEDSAVYLCASSLVPGRVTEAFFGQGTRLTVV.

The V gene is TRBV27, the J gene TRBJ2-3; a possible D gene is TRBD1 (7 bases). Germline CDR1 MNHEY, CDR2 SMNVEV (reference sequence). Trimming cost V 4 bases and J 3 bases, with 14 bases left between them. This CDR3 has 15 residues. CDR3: CASSSSQGGTDTQYF. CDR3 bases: TGTGCCAGCAGTTCATCCCAGGGGGGTACAGATACGCAGTATTTT.